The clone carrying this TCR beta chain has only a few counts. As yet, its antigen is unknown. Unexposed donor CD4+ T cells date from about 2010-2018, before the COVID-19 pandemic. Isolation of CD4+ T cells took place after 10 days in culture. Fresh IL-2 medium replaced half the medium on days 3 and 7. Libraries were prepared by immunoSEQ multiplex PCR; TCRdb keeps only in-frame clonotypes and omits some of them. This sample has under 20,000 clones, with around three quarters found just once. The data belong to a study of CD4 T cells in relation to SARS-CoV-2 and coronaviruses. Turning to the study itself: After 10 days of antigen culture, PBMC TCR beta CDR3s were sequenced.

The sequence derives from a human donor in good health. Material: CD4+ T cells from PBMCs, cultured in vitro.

The CDR3 reads CASSLGDELHEQFF. The CDR3 DNA reads as TGTGCCAGCAGCTTAGGGGACGAGTTGCATGAGCAGTTCTTC. The chain uses TRBV11-2 and TRBJ2-1; D could derive from TRBD1 or TRBD2 (5 bases each). CDR1 is SGHAT and CDR2 is FQNNGV in the germline V gene. The ends were cut back, 1 base at V and 8 bases at J, with 12 bases in the middle. This CDR3 has 14 residues.